This TCR beta chain was documented in a study of blood T cell repertoires in COVID-19. The V segment lost 3 bases and the J segment 5 bases; nucleotides outside the gene matches: 4. In germline, CDR1 is PRHDT, CDR2 FYEKMQ (reference sequence). The CDR3 consists of 14 residues. This clone turned up a few times. Per the original methods: From reference gene primer amplification, estimates of nucleated cell counts were derived. The table came from immunoSEQ multiplex PCR; TCRdb's copy has only in-frame clones and leaves some out. D and trimming come from the DNA, and the V and J calls and clone size come from that table. Of some 170,000 clones listed, about 83% were seen once; the top ten hold roughly 8.4%.

This chain links TRBV13 with TRBJ2-5, with 9 nucleotides matching TRBD1. Material for sequencing was peripheral blood. The sequence derives from a man in his sixties with acute or convalescent COVID-19. This chain's CDR3 is CASSFTGGSETQYF. The CDR3 DNA follows: TGTGCCAGCAGCTTTACAGGGGGCAGTGAGACCCAGTACTTC.